Listed here are 25 T cell receptor beta chains from one sample, sequenced in a study of blood T cell repertoires in COVID-19. The method was immunoSEQ multiplex PCR; TCRdb's version includes in-frame clones alone and lacks a portion of them. The sample lists roughly 250,000 clones, around 90% occurring once. The specimen sequenced was PBMCs or T cells enriched from blood (not recorded which). These receptors all come from a woman in her forties or fifties who had recovered from COVID-19.

This clone was seen only once. The rearrangement uses TRBV12-3 or TRBV12-4 and TRBJ2-2, with a possible D match to TRBD2 (6 bases). The germline V and J ends were trimmed by 6 bases and 6 bases, with 11 bases remaining between them. The CDR3 has 13 residues. The CDR3 sequence: CASRPREAGELFF. CDR3 DNA sequence: TGTGCCAGCAGACCCAGGGAGGCCGGGGAGCTGTTTTTT.

The CDR3 DNA sequence: TGTGCCAGTAGTATTGGAGGGTCTAATGAAAAACTGTTTTTT. Translated: CASSIGGSNEKLFF. The genes are TRBV19 and TRBJ1-4; no definite D call. Trimming removed 3 bases at V and 3 bases at J, with 8 bases between. The CDR3 is 14 amino acids. Germline V gene sequence: CDR1 LNHDA, CDR2 SQIVND (reference sequence).

The rearrangement uses TRBV9 and TRBJ2-1, with D tentatively TRBD1 (5 bases). This CDR3 has 13 amino acids. Per the germline V gene, CDR1 is SGDLS and CDR2 is YYNGEE. The germline V and J ends were trimmed by 0 bases and 10 bases, with 11 bases remaining between them. The CDR3 reads CASSVASRAEQFF. The CDR3 nucleotides read TGTGCCAGCAGCGTAGCCTCCAGGGCCGAGCAGTTCTTC. Full variable domain (remainder filled in from reference TRBV9 and TRBJ2-1): DSGVTQTPKHLITATGQRVTLRCSPRSGDLSVYWYQQSLDQGLQFLIQYYNGEERAKGNILERFSAQQFPDLHSELNLSSLELGDSALYFCASSVASRAEQFFGPGTRLTVL.

This clone was seen just once. The chain uses TRBV11-2 and TRBJ2-1; a weak D match, TRBD2 (6 bases). In germline, CDR1 is SGHAT, CDR2 FQNNGV. The CDR3 runs 16 residues. The germline V and J ends were trimmed by 5 bases and 4 bases, with 18 bases remaining between them. This CDR3 reads CASSRTVAVGYNEQFF. CDR3 nucleotides: TGTGCCAGCAGCCGGACCGTAGCGGTTGGGTACAATGAGCAGTTCTTC. The entire variable domain, with the rest obtained from reference TRBV11-2 and TRBJ2-1, is as follows: EAGVAQSPRYKIIEKRQSVAFWCNPISGHATLYWYQQILGQGPKLLIQFQNNGVVDDSQLPKDRFSAERLKGVDSTLKIQPAKLEDSAVYLCASSRTVAVGYNEQFFGPGTRLTVL.

This rearrangement joins TRBV30 to TRBJ2-1; weak D call: TRBD2 (6 bases). The CDR3 length is 14 residues. Germline assignment: CDR1 GTSNPN and CDR2 SVGIG (reference sequence). Deletions cut 3 bases from V and 0 bases from J, with 9 bases between. The CDR3 DNA follows: TGTGCCTGGAGGACTAGGAGCTCCTACAATGAGCAGTTCTTC. Protein: CAWRTRSSYNEQFF.

J is TRBJ1-4 and V is TRBV27, with 7 positions matching TRBD1. Trimming cost V 6 bases and J 5 bases; bases outside gene matches: 6. Per germline, CDR1 MNHEY and CDR2 SMNVEV (reference sequence). The CDR3 is 14 amino acids. CDR3 sequence (DNA): TGTGCCAGCAGATTACAGGGGATGAATGAAAAACTGTTTTTT. Its protein is CASRLQGMNEKLFF.

The CDR3 DNA reads as TGTGCCAGCAGCTTGGGACCGACTACTTTCTTT. Amino acid sequence: CASSLGPTTFF. The chain carries TRBV5-5 and TRBJ1-1, with unresolved D. V lost 0 bases, J lost 12 bases, and 9 bases lay in between. There are 11 residues in the CDR3. Germline V gives CDR1 SGHKS, CDR2 YYEKEE (reference sequence).

The chain couples TRBV27 to TRBJ1-4; no reliable D call. V was cut by 4 bases and J by 11 bases, with 23 bases left in between. CDR1 and CDR2 (germline): MNHEY, SMNVEV (reference sequence). The CDR3 extends over 16 amino acids. The CDR3 here is CASSYEYLNARSKLFF. CDR3 in DNA: TGTGCCAGCAGTTATGAGTACCTAAATGCCCGATCTAAACTGTTTTTT.

The gene calls are TRBV5-1 and TRBJ2-2, with D hard to call. Germline loops: CDR1 SGHRS, CDR2 YFSETQ. This CDR3 region has 13 residues. Between the trimmed V and J ends, which lost 1 base and 3 bases, there was a span of 4 bases. CDR3 sequence (DNA): TGCGCCAGCAGCTTGCCTGACACCGGGGAGCTGTTTTTT. Translation: CASSLPDTGELFF.

V gene TRBV19 combines with J gene TRBJ1-4; no clear D gene. There are 13 residues in the CDR3. Germline V lookup: CDR1 LNHDA, CDR2 SQIVND (reference sequence). V dropped 8 bases and J dropped 7 bases, with 14 bases sitting between them. The CDR3 protein is CASAATSSEKLFF. The CDR3 DNA reads TGTGCCAGTGCGGCAACCAGTTCTGAAAAACTGTTTTTT.

This clone was observed once. This chain connects TRBV30 to TRBJ2-7; TRBD1 aligns across 9 bases. Per the germline V gene, CDR1 is GTSNPN and CDR2 is SVGIG (reference sequence). J gave up 4 bases and V 6 bases, and 13 bases lay outside the gene matches. This CDR3 spans 15 amino acids. CDR3: CACLHFWDRVYEQYF. CDR3 DNA sequence: TGTGCCTGCTTACACTTCTGGGACAGGGTATACGAGCAGTACTTC. Full variable domain (remainder filled in from reference TRBV30 and TRBJ2-7): SQTIHQWPATLVQPVGSPLSLECTVEGTSNPNLYWYRQAAGRGLQLLFYSVGIGQISSEVPQNLSASRPQDRQFILSSKKLLLSDSGFYLCACLHFWDRVYEQYFGPGTRLTVT.

V and J are TRBV5-6 and TRBJ1-3; D perhaps matches TRBD1 (5 bases). CDR3 length: 17 residues. CDR1 and CDR2 from the germline V gene are SGHDT and YYEEEE. The germline V and J ends were trimmed by 4 bases and 0 bases, with 17 bases remaining between them. The CDR3 is CASSPGVRAISGNTIYF. The CDR3 DNA sequence: TGTGCCAGCAGCCCGGGGGTCAGGGCGATCTCTGGAAACACCATATATTTT.

This clone was recorded only once. The gene calls are TRBV28 and TRBJ1-1; 10 nucleotides align to TRBD1. V was pared by 5 bases and J by 5 bases, with 8 bases of the junction left unmatched. The CDR3 loop spans 15 amino acids. Germline values: CDR1 MDHEN, CDR2 SYDVKM. Written as DNA, the CDR3 is TGTGCCAGCAGTACACCCAGGACAGGGGGGACTGAAGCTTTCTTT. Residues: CASSTPRTGGTEAFF.

The chain recombines TRBV5-1 with TRBJ2-5; 8 nucleotides line up with TRBD1. The J segment lost 4 bases and the V segment lost 1 base, leaving 6 bases of the junction unmatched. Germline V gene lookup returns CDR1 SGHRS and CDR2 YFSETQ. CDR3 length: 15 residues. CDR3 protein: CASSLNRGTGETQYF. In DNA form, the CDR3 reads TGCGCCAGCAGCTTGAACAGGGGGACGGGAGAGACCCAGTACTTC.

V is TRBV6-5 and J is TRBJ2-1, with TRBD1 matching over 7 bases. Germline CDR1 and CDR2: MNHEY and SVGAGI. Germline trimming cut 5 bases from V and 10 bases from J; bases unmatched to any gene: 2. The CDR3 is 11 residues long. The DNA for the CDR3 is TGTGCCAGCAGTCGACAGGGCGAGCAGTTCTTC. Protein sequence: CASSRQGEQFF.

The V call is TRBV6-1, the J call TRBJ2-7; TRBD1 is a possible D gene (5 bases). Germline V gene lookup returns CDR1 MNHNS and CDR2 SASEGT. V was trimmed by 2 bases and J by 4 bases, leaving 6 bases between them. This CDR3 comprises 12 residues. CDR3 nucleotide sequence: TGTGCCAGCAGTGAAAGGGGTTACGAGCAGTACTTC. Translated: CASSERGYEQYF.

CDR3 DNA sequence: TGCGCCAGCAGCCTAGTATCCCACTACGAGCAGTACTTC. This codes for CASSLVSHYEQYF. The chain has TRBV5-1 and TRBJ2-7; D unclear. The CDR3 spans 13 residues. Germline loops: CDR1 SGHRS, CDR2 YFSETQ. Trimming shortened V by 4 bases and J by 3 bases, and 11 bases separated the two germline ends.

In nucleotides, the CDR3 is TGTGCCATCAGTGGGTCGGGGGCGCCCTCACCCCTCCACTTT. This encodes CAISGSGAPSPLHF. This chain joins TRBV10-3 and TRBJ1-6; tentative D call: TRBD1 (6 bases). The germline V and J ends were trimmed by 4 bases and 10 bases, with 14 bases remaining between them. Germline V gene sequence: CDR1 ENHRY, CDR2 SYGVKD. The CDR3 has 14 amino acids.

The V call is TRBV5-1, the J call TRBJ2-5; D is possibly TRBD2 (6 bases). Germline V gene sequence: CDR1 SGHRS, CDR2 YFSETQ. CDR3 length equals 15 residues. The V gene lost 1 base and the J gene lost 2 bases, with 12 bases spanning the gap. The CDR3 sequence: CASSLWAGTQETQYF. CDR3 coding DNA: TGCGCCAGCAGCTTGTGGGCGGGAACACAAGAGACCCAGTACTTC.

V is TRBV28 and J is TRBJ1-5; D might be TRBD1 (5 bases). Germline V gene sequence: CDR1 MDHEN, CDR2 SYDVKM. Trimming shortened V by 6 bases and J by 4 bases, and 13 bases separated the two germline ends. CDR3 size: 14 residues. The CDR3, as DNA: TGTGCCAGCAGACCCGCTGGGGGGAATCAGCCCCAGCATTTT. The encoded protein is CASRPAGGNQPQHF. Full variable domain (remainder filled in from reference TRBV28 and TRBJ1-5): DVKVTQSSRYLVKRTGEKVFLECVQDMDHENMFWYRQDPGLGLRLIYFSYDVKMKEKGDIPEGYSVSREKKERFSLILESASTNQTSMYLCASRPAGGNQPQHFGDGTRLSIL.

The chain has TRBV6-5 and TRBJ2-7, with D possibly being TRBD2 (5 bases). Trimming took off 2 bases at V and 7 bases at J, with 15 bases between the two ends. The CDR3 covers 14 residues. The germline V gene encodes CDR1 MNHEY and CDR2 SVGAGI. CDR3 in amino acids: CASSYGRLRGEQYF. Written as DNA, the CDR3 is TGTGCCAGCAGTTACGGCAGGCTCCGGGGAGAGCAGTACTTC.

V and J are TRBV27 and TRBJ2-7; 12 bases are a match to TRBD1. Germline V lookup: CDR1 MNHEY, CDR2 SMNVEV (reference sequence). J lost 4 bases, V lost 6 bases, and 13 bases had no gene match. The CDR3 consists of 17 residues. The CDR3 sequence: CASRVSKGQGARYEQYF. The CDR3 nucleotides read TGTGCCAGCAGAGTAAGCAAGGGACAGGGGGCCAGGTACGAGCAGTACTTC.

The chain joins TRBV18 to TRBJ2-3; D is perhaps TRBD1 (5 bases). The CDR3 is 14 residues long. V lost 3 bases, J lost 2 bases, and 9 bases lay in between. CDR1 is KGHSH, CDR2 LQKENI, per germline. As DNA, the CDR3 is TGTGCCAGCTCACCCGGACAACACACAGATACGCAGTATTTT. It codes for CASSPGQHTDTQYF. Looking up the rest from reference TRBV18 and TRBJ2-3 gives the full variable domain: NAGVMQNPRHLVRRRGQEARLRCSPMKGHSHVYWYRQLPEEGLKFMVYLQKENIIDESGMPKERFSAEFPKEGPSILRIQQVVRGDSAAYFCASSPGQHTDTQYFGPGTRLTVL.

The J gene is TRBJ2-7, the V gene TRBV15; maybe TRBD1 (5 bases). V dropped 1 base and J dropped 1 base, with 8 bases sitting between them. CDR1 LNHNV and CDR2 YYDKDF come from the germline V gene (reference sequence). This CDR3 region has 14 residues. CDR3: CATSRGDRSYEQYF. CDR3 DNA: TGTGCCACCAGCAGAGGCGACAGATCCTACGAGCAGTACTTC.

This rearrangement joins TRBV9 to TRBJ2-3; D is unclear. The CDR3 has 15 amino acids. CDR1 and CDR2 from the germline V gene are SGDLS and YYNGEE. V was clipped by 0 bases and J by 2 bases, with 10 bases between them. CDR3 amino acids: CASSVGGLSTDTQYF. The CDR3 DNA is TGTGCCAGCAGCGTAGGAGGTCTCTCCACAGATACGCAGTATTTT.